These 5 T cell receptor beta chains originate from one sample sequenced in a study of shared clonotypes between healthy human individuals. Assay used: immunoSEQ multiplex PCR; TCRdb lists only in-frame clones, some missing. Of some 2,100,000 clones listed, 90% to 97% are singletons. Sequenced sample: naive CD4+ T cells sorted from blood. The subset was: CD45RA+ positively selected. All receptors derive from a young man in good health.

V gene TRBV7-2 combines with J gene TRBJ2-7; unclear D gene. This CDR3 spans 13 amino acids. The germline V and J ends were trimmed by 2 bases and 4 bases, with 9 bases remaining between them. The germline V gene has CDR1 SGHTA and CDR2 FQGNSA. The CDR3 protein is CASSLRVVYEQYF. In DNA form, the CDR3 reads TGTGCCAGCAGCTTAAGGGTGGTTTACGAGCAGTACTTC.

The V gene is TRBV27, the J gene TRBJ2-1; D gene uncertain. The V and J ends lost 3 bases and 3 bases respectively, with 15 bases between them. The CDR3 is 16 residues long. Germline V CDR1 and CDR2: MNHEY, SMNVEV (reference sequence). In DNA, the CDR3 is TGTGCCAGCAGTTTGAGTAGTCCGCCGATCTACAATGAGCAGTTCTTC. This gives the protein CASSLSSPPIYNEQFF.

The sample holds one count of this clone. This chain joins TRBV5-1 and TRBJ1-2; 8 positions agree with TRBD1. Looked up from germline, CDR1 is SGHRS and CDR2 is YFSETQ. The CDR3 runs 17 residues. V lost 2 bases and J lost 4; bases outside the gene matches: 13. CDR3 amino acids: CASSFTKRTGSGYGYTF. In DNA form, the CDR3 reads TGCGCCAGCAGCTTTACCAAGAGGACAGGGAGCGGCTATGGCTACACCTTC.

J is TRBJ2-2 and V is TRBV11-3; D is unresolved. In germline, CDR1 is SGHNT, CDR2 YENEEA. The CDR3 extends over 15 amino acids. Trimming stripped 4 bases from V and 1 base from J, with 10 bases between. The CDR3 sequence: CASSSMRWNTGELFF. The CDR3 DNA reads as TGTGCCAGCAGCTCTATGAGGTGGAACACCGGGGAGCTGTTTTTT.

CDR3 nucleotides: TGTGCCAGCAGCGTAGCTGGAGGGGGATATGGCTACACCTTC. Its protein product is CASSVAGGGYGYTF. The chain couples TRBV9 to TRBJ1-2, with D tentatively TRBD1 (6 bases). Trimming left V 0 bases short and J 5 bases short, with 11 bases between. The V gene's germline CDR1 is SGDLS and CDR2 YYNGEE. The CDR3 spans 14 residues.